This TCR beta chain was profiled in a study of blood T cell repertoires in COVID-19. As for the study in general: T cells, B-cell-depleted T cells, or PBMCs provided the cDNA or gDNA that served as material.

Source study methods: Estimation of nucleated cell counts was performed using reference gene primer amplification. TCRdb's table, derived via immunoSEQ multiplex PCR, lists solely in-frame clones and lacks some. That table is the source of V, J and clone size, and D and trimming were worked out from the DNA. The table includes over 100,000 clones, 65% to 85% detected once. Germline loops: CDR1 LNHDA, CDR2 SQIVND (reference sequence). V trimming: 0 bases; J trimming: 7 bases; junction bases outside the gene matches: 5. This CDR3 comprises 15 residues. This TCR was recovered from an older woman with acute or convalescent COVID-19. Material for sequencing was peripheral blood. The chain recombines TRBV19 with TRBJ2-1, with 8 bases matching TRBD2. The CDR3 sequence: CASSIDREGRNEQFF. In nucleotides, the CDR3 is TGTGCCAGTAGTATAGACCGGGAGGGCCGTAATGAGCAGTTCTTC.